These T cell receptor beta chains were read from a single sample in a study of T cells after yellow fever vaccination. TCRdb re-derived calls from the 5' RACE reads in MiXCR, one entry per CDR3 protein. Here the sample spans more than 90,000 distinct CDR3 sequences, approximately 8.4% being singletons. The sequences come from CD8+ T cells sorted from PBMCs, collected 45 days after the yellow fever booster vaccination. These receptors were collected from a man in his thirties or forties who received the YFV17D yellow fever vaccine. CDR3s include the opening cysteine and the closing phenylalanine or tryptophan. The D gene is left open where the match is weak. Only part of the rows carry a size: once, few, many, or a class if the clone is expanded.

J	D	V	size	DNA	CDR3
TRBJ2-5	-	TRBV10-2	many	TGCGCCAGCACCGGGACTTTGGGCTGGGAGACCCAGTACTTC	CASTGTLGWETQYF
TRBJ2-5	TRBD1	TRBV28	many	TGTGCCAGCAGTCCGACAGGGGAAGAGACCCAGTACTTC	CASSPTGEETQYF
TRBJ2-7	-	TRBV29-1	many	TGCAGCGTTGCGGAGAGCTCCTACGAGCAGTACTTC	CSVAESSYEQYF
TRBJ2-7	-	TRBV5-1	many	TGCGCCAGCAGTCCGGAAGGGGTTCGGCTAGCAAGCTCCTACGAGCAGTACTTC	CASSPEGVRLASSYEQYF
TRBJ1-1	-	TRBV27	-	TGTGCCAGCAGCAAAATCGGGCCTAACACTGAAGCTTTCTTT	CASSKIGPNTEAFF
TRBJ2-7	-	TRBV28	many	TGTGCCAGCAGCCCGGGACTCTACGAGCAGTACTTC	CASSPGLYEQYF
TRBJ2-1	TRBD2	TRBV7-2	many	TGTGCCAGTCTGGGGACTAGCGGGAGGGTTCTTAAACACTTTGAGCAGTTCTTC	CASLGTSGRVLKHFEQFF
TRBJ2-1	TRBD2	TRBV7-9	-	TGTGCCAGCAGCTCGCCCGGGCCTAGCGGAGGGAACAATGAGCAGTTCTTC	CASSSPGPSGGNNEQFF
TRBJ2-3	TRBD2	TRBV29-1	many	TGCAGCGCATTGACTAGCGGGACTAGCACAGATACGCAGTATTTT	CSALTSGTSTDTQYF
TRBJ2-7	TRBD2	TRBV28	few	TGTGCCAGCAGTACGGGACTAGCGGGAGTGGAGGACGAGCAGTACTTC	CASSTGLAGVEDEQYF
TRBJ2-3	-	TRBV20-1	many	TGCAGTGCTAGATTGGCCGGAGATACGCAGTATTTT	CSARLAGDTQYF
TRBJ2-7	TRBD1	TRBV18	many	TGTGCCAGCTCACAAAGGACAGGGGAAAACTACGAGCAGTACTTC	CASSQRTGENYEQYF
TRBJ2-2	TRBD2	TRBV7-9	-	TGTGCCAGCAGCTTAGGACCTAGCGGGAGTTATAACACCGGGGAGCTGTTTTTT	CASSLGPSGSYNTGELFF
TRBJ2-7	TRBD2	TRBV5-8	many	TGTGCCAGCAGCTTGGGGGACTACTCCTACGAGCAGTACTTC	CASSLGDYSYEQYF
TRBJ2-2	TRBD2	TRBV6-5	many	TGTGCCAGCAGTACTAGCGGTCCGAACACCGGGGAGCTGTTTTTT	CASSTSGPNTGELFF
TRBJ2-1	TRBD2	TRBV6-5	many	TGTGCCAGCAGGCTTGGGACTAGCGGTTACAATGAGCAGTTCTTC	CASRLGTSGYNEQFF
TRBJ2-7	TRBD2	TRBV20-1	many	TGCAGTGCTAGAGAGGGACTAGCGGGGGACGAGCAGTACTTC	CSAREGLAGDEQYF
TRBJ2-7	-	TRBV19	-	TGTGCCAGTAGCGTGGGAGGGACACCCTACGAGCAGTACTTC	CASSVGGTPYEQYF
TRBJ2-1	TRBD1	TRBV7-9	once	TGTGCCAGCAGCCCCCAGGGGGCCGCCTACAATGAGCAGATCTTC	CASSPQGAAYNEQIF
TRBJ2-5	-	TRBV28	-	TGTGCCAGCTGCAGACAATTTGAAGAGACCCAGTACTTC	CASCRQFEETQYF
TRBJ2-1	TRBD1	TRBV4-1	few	TGCGCCAGCAGCCACATCGGACAGGGGTACAATGAGCAGTTCTTC	CASSHIGQGYNEQFF
TRBJ1-1	-	TRBV7-8	many	TGTGCCAGCAGCTTAGTTGGACGGGGAAACACTGAAGCTTTCTTT	CASSLVGRGNTEAFF
TRBJ2-3	-	TRBV9	many	TGTGCCAGCAGCCCATTGGAACTAGCTACAGATACGCAGTATTTT	CASSPLELATDTQYF
TRBJ2-2	-	TRBV5-4	few	TGTGCCAGCAGCTTGGACCCAGCTCCGAACACCGGGGAGCTGTTTTTT	CASSLDPAPNTGELFF
TRBJ2-1	-	TRBV5-6	many	TGTGCCAGCAGCTTGCTTGGAGGGAATGAGCAGTTCTTC	CASSLLGGNEQFF
TRBJ2-7	TRBD1	TRBV30	-	TGTGCCTGGAGTGCCGAAACCGGGACAGGGGACTACGAGCAGTACTTC	CAWSAETGTGDYEQYF
TRBJ2-7	-	TRBV5-1	many	TGCGCCAGCAGCTTGATAGGGGGTGTTCTCCACGAGCAGTACTTC	CASSLIGGVLHEQYF
TRBJ1-1	-	TRBV4-3	many	TGCGCCAGCAGCCAAGGAATCATCCACACTGAAGCTTTCTTT	CASSQGIIHTEAFF
TRBJ2-4	TRBD1	TRBV5-1	many	TGCGCCAGCAGCCCTGAGGGACAGGGGGCCAGGAACATTCAGTACTTC	CASSPEGQGARNIQYF
TRBJ2-5	-	TRBV12-3/TRBV12-4	few	TGTGCCAGCAGTTTGGAGCCCAGCGACCAAGAGACCCAGTACTTC	CASSLEPSDQETQYF